The source of this TCR beta chain is a study of OX40 agonist ivuxolimab in advanced cancers. TCRdb's copy holds only in-frame clones and misses some; the assay was immunoSEQ multiplex PCR. Counted here are fewer than 85,000 clones, around nine tenths occurring once; the ten biggest clones make up 0.72%. Autoimmune disease history or systemic immunosuppression meant exclusion. The TCR sequence derives from an adult with an advanced solid tumor such as melanoma, head and neck, liver or kidney cancer. The sequencing used CD4+ or CD8+ T cells sorted from blood, collected in a trial of the OX40 agonist ivuxolimab.

Here the CDR3 reads CASSPGTPYGYTF. CDR3 DNA: TGTGCCAGCAGTCCTGGGACACCCTATGGCTACACCTTC. The rearrangement joins TRBV27 to TRBJ1-2, with a weak D call TRBD1 (6 bases). This CDR3 has 13 amino acids. Trimming cost V 5 bases and J 4 bases, with 11 bases left between them. Germline assignment: CDR1 MNHEY and CDR2 SMNVEV (reference sequence).